One sample yielded the 2 T cell receptor beta chains listed below, sequenced in a study of T cell changes during pregnancy in multiple sclerosis. TCRdb's copy holds only in-frame clones and misses some; the assay was immunoSEQ multiplex PCR. Of fewer than 75,000 clones in the sample, around 92% were seen once. Here the sequenced sample was peripheral blood, taken in the first trimester of pregnancy. The source is a female donor with multiple sclerosis, enrolled in a pregnancy study.

Written as DNA, the CDR3 is TGTGCCAGCAGGCCCGCTGGACAGGGTTATAGTCAGCCCCAGCATTTT. Translated: CASRPAGQGYSQPQHF. The V and J genes are TRBV28 and TRBJ1-5, with 8 bases aligning to TRBD1. The length of the CDR3 is 16 residues. The germline V gene encodes CDR1 MDHEN and CDR2 SYDVKM. Unmatched junction bases numbered 13, after V lost 6 bases and J lost 6 bases.

The chain is built from TRBV4-2 and TRBJ1-2; unclear D gene. Trimming cost V 1 base and J 7 bases, with 13 bases left between them. CDR1 is LGHNA and CDR2 is YNFKEQ in the germline V gene. The CDR3 length is 14 residues. The DNA for the CDR3 is TGTGCCAGCAGCCAAGCCGGTAAAAATGGTGGCTACACCTTC. Protein product: CASSQAGKNGGYTF.